The rows below give T cell receptor beta chains drawn from one sample of a study of technical replicates of blood from several donors. Sequencing was performed with immunoSEQ multiplex PCR; in TCRdb, only in-frame clones are kept and a portion is missing. Counted here are fewer than 75,000 clones, around 93% occurring once; the ten biggest clones make up 0.2% to 0.3%. Sequenced material: T cells isolated from PBMCs. The receptors stem from a human donor in good health. Both conserved end residues are part of each CDR3. Fields, in order: V gene, D gene, J gene, CDR3 protein, CDR3 DNA. A D gene is named only where the DNA matches it firmly.

>TRBV6-5|NA|TRBJ1-1
CASSYSARGSDTEAFF
TGTGCCAGCAGTTACTCGGCCAGGGGTTCGGACACTGAAGCTTTCTTT
>TRBV7-9|NA|TRBJ1-5
CASADSSNQPQHF
TGTGCCAGCGCAGATTCTAGCAATCAGCCCCAGCATTTT
>TRBV5-4|NA|TRBJ2-6
CASSLGVSGANVLTF
TGTGCCAGCAGTCTCGGGGTTTCAGGGGCCAACGTCCTGACTTTC
>TRBV30|NA|TRBJ2-6
CAWSVTGIGANVLTF
TGTGCCTGGAGTGTAACAGGGATAGGGGCCAACGTCCTGACTTTC
>TRBV4-2|NA|TRBJ1-2
CASSQVDASNYGYTF
TGTGCCAGCAGCCAAGTCGATGCGAGTAACTATGGCTACACCTTC
>TRBV2|NA|TRBJ1-5
CASAGGANQPQHF
TGTGCCAGCGCCGGGGGGGCCAATCAGCCCCAGCATTTT
>TRBV7-9|TRBD1|TRBJ1-4
CASSLLGQGNEKLFF
TGTGCCAGCAGCTTACTGGGACAGGGGAATGAAAAACTGTTTTTT
>TRBV18|NA|TRBJ1-1
CASSPLYRDRTEAFF
TGTGCCAGCTCACCACTATACAGGGATCGCACTGAAGCTTTCTTT
>TRBV9|TRBD1|TRBJ1-4
CASSEGQGWEKLFF
TGTGCCAGCAGCGAAGGACAGGGATGGGAAAAACTGTTTTTT
>TRBV11-2|NA|TRBJ1-5
CASSSGNQPQHF
TGTGCCAGCAGTAGTGGCAATCAGCCCCAGCATTTT
>TRBV29-1|TRBD1|TRBJ2-7
CSATGGTIHEQYF
TGCAGCGCCACAGGGGGAACGATACACGAGCAGTACTTC
>TRBV20-1|NA|TRBJ1-3
CSARVTGTIYF
TGCAGTGCTAGAGTTACTGGCACCATATATTTT
>TRBV6-1|NA|TRBJ1-1
CASSEVLYMNTEAFF
TGTGCCAGCAGTGAAGTTCTGTACATGAACACTGAAGCTTTCTTT
>TRBV28|TRBD1|TRBJ2-7
CASKVGGFSYEQYF
TGTGCCAGCAAGGTAGGGGGCTTTTCCTACGAGCAGTACTTC
>TRBV7-2|NA|TRBJ2-1
CASSFGPVGGKYNEQFF
TGTGCCAGCAGCTTCGGCCCCGTGGGCGGGAAGTACAATGAGCAGTTCTTC